This T cell receptor (beta chain) was recovered during a study of cytomegalovirus exposure and HLA in healthy donors (dated by TCRdb to about 2017). General notes on the study: According to an earlier analysis of around 600 of the donors, roughly 180 million T cells yielded 100 million or so unique TCR beta sequences and approximately 300 Gb of sequence data. A later genetic analysis took genome-wide SNP genotypes for about three fifths of the 666 donors and used that subset as a discovery cohort. The study aimed to test whether cataloging public T cell receptors could reveal signatures of past pathogen exposure. A later analysis re-analyzed previously published TCR beta repertoires from about 600 donors and added high-resolution HLA genotyping to study TCR occurrence patterns. Across 300 to 400 genotyped donors of the cohort, an average of about 200,000 unique TCR beta nucleotide sequences per donor were sequenced, and roughly 18% of those sequences were non-productive. Of the 300 to 500 genotyped donors, less than 90% were placed in the genetic ancestry cluster associated with self-reported Caucasian donors. HLA typing covered class I and class II loci at four-digit resolution. Approximately 330 gigabases of sequencing data and about 92 million unique TCR sequences made up an early release that covered several hundred HLA-typed donors. In an earlier analysis of a few hundred of the donors, high-throughput TCR beta sequencing was used to judge whether each TCR beta V gene segment behaved as functional or pseudogenic. Donor age, sex, ethnicity and CMV serostatus were compiled together with the repertoire data. Because of strong linkage in the cohort, five DR-DQ haplotypes were treated as single units for association and clustering. Along with the roughly 700-subject first cohort, a separate validation cohort of more than 90 different subjects was used. Typing coverage differed by locus: A, B, C, DRB1 and DQB1 were typed in about 620-630 donors, DQA1 in about 500, DPA1 in 600 to 610, and DPB1 in 472. Every discovery cohort repertoire had been produced on one sequencing platform. In the later analysis, no new phenotypic data were used to find candidate immune exposures; instead, reliance was placed on TCR beta sequences and their occurrence across donors. High-throughput TCR immunosequencing, statistical association of individual TCRs with disease status, and machine learning were combined to predict cytomegalovirus infection status. The study profiled the T cell repertoires of hundreds of subjects by immunosequencing and related them to cytomegalovirus serostatus. The study at large found these results: A few of the identified cytomegalovirus-associated TCR beta chains were confirmed in vitro to be specific for cytomegalovirus antigens. An earlier analysis of approximately 500 of the donors showed that most TCR beta V segments appeared in productive rearrangements either about 87% or about 30% of the time, which broadly matched IMGT annotations. When HLA alleles, especially DR and DQ, strongly co-occurred, attributing TCR associations to individual alleles was difficult. A further reported finding was that TCR beta sequences accurately predicted the HLA-A and HLA-B alleles for most subjects in the first cohort. This cohort had only TCR beta chains sequenced, and the lack of alpha or paired-chain data limited which features could be detected. In a later genetic analysis, fewer N-insertions in productive TCRs were reported among donors in an Asian-associated ancestry cluster than the roughly 640-donor mean. V-gene and J-gene trimming of TCR beta chains was associated with a missense DCLRE1C variant in a later genetic analysis, and the association was replicated in an independent cohort. The study listed around 160 TCR beta chains as associated with cytomegalovirus. In a later analysis, most CMV-associated TCR beta chains were found to appear HLA-restricted, with HLA associations seemingly driven largely by CMV exposure. A group of highly shared sequence variants was considered likely to be a technical artifact of the sequencing pipeline. Roughly uniform sequencing depth across donors was assumed in presence/absence analyses, although this assumption may not hold. Most TCR sequences were observed very rarely across donors, whereas some public TCRs were present in many individuals. Because the 87-base-pair reads could not distinguish some IMGT-functional V segments, including TRBV6-2 and TRBV6-3, those segments were excluded. In a later analysis, TCR association rates were found to vary across HLA loci, with the most associated TCRs seen for DRB1 alleles and the fewest for HLA-C alleles. A later analysis found that HLA-associated TCR beta chains were more clonally expanded and had lower generation probabilities than equally common non-associated chains. Because HLA typing was unavailable for some donors at each locus, only the typed subset was used in association tests. The classifier was reported to diagnose cytomegalovirus status with high specificity and sensitivity in both the original and validation cohorts. The authors suggested that the approach could potentially be generalized to other disease states and immunological phenotypes. Because counts were too low, seventeen rarely observed V segments, including chromosome 9 orphons, were left out of the earlier analysis of about 620 of the donors. CMV serostatus was the only immune exposure information available for the cohort. Correlated functional status among segregating V segments might be attributable to linkage disequilibrium, but an unknown experimental factor could not be ruled out. A later analysis associated 15,000 to 20,000 TCR beta sequences with specific HLA alleles at a false discovery rate of 0.05. Several of the top co-occurrence clusters appeared to be linked to parvovirus B19, influenza, CMV and Epstein-Barr virus, according to a later analysis.

The cohort consisted of 670 or so healthy bone marrow donors. At the time of sampling, every cohort member was nominally healthy, though immune exposures that went unrecorded were likely present. The donor was CMV seronegative and was included in the group of a few hundred seronegative cohort members. Every donor gave a peripheral blood sample, and the peripheral blood mononuclear cells from that sample were used for TCR beta sequencing. Genomic DNA extraction from the blood cell samples was performed with the Qiagen DNeasy Blood Extraction Kit. Library creation used the immunoSEQ multiplex PCR assay. For the multiplex PCR, a mixture combining 60 forward primers for TCR Vbeta segments and 13 reverse primers for TCR Jbeta segments was used. The CDR3 region of rearranged TCR beta genes was amplified from genomic DNA with a multiplex PCR assay. The amplified TCR beta libraries were sequenced on the Illumina HiSeq System as 87-base-pair reads. Processing in the source paper ran as follows. A later analysis tallied around 82 million unique TCR beta chains across the 700 or so repertoires, and some 10 million of those chains were shared by two or more donors. A nearest-neighbor algorithm error-corrected the raw reads and collapsed the reads into unique sequences, merging closely related sequences to remove PCR and sequencing errors. Alignment of CDR3 sequences to IMGT reference sequences was used to assign V, D and J gene segments. For a sequence to be retained, at least a six-nucleotide match to both a V gene segment and a J gene segment was required. A rearrangement was called productive if the CDR3 had no stop codons and remained in frame with V and J, and every other rearrangement was called non-productive. CDR3 was defined by IMGT convention, running from the second conserved V-encoded cysteine to the conserved J-encoded phenylalanine. The earlier analysis of around 640 of the donors excluded sequences that lacked an unambiguous match to a single V gene segment. In an earlier analysis of 587 of the donors, V segments were called functional above 56.7% productive rearrangements and were called segregating when the between-donor standard deviation exceeded 5%. A statistical classification framework was developed to diagnose cytomegalovirus status using the catalog of TCR beta chain sequences. In a later analysis, V and J genes were assigned by comparing TCR nucleotide sequences against IMGT/GENE-DB human TR gene sequences. Using the TCRdist pipeline, a later analysis assigned CDR3 sequences along with most-parsimonious VDJ recombination scenarios. In a later analysis, each TCR beta chain was defined by its CDR3 amino acid sequence together with its V-gene family, and reads lacking a unique V-gene family were excluded. To address suspected cross-contamination and a sequencing artifact, a later analysis removed 592 highly shared, low-generation-probability nucleotide sequences. In a later analysis, a clonal expansion index for each public chain was calculated from normalized within-repertoire ranks of inferred template counts. A later analysis computed generation probabilities with a VDJ recombination model fitted to out-of-frame rearrangements, and checked the results against IGoR. A later analysis scored TCR-TCR, TCR-HLA and TCR-CMV co-occurrence with hypergeometric tests, applying a repertoire-size bias correction to TCR pairs. False discovery rates were estimated in a later analysis by permuting HLA or CMV assignments 20 times. In a later analysis, co-occurring TCRs were grouped using DBSCAN, with TCRdist sequence similarity added in when clustering inside HLA-allele-positive subsets. Repertoires with fewer than 30,000 or more than 120,000 public chains, plus five repertoires with anomalous nucleotide sharing, were excluded from co-occurrence clustering. TCRdb took over this immuneACCESS table, retaining in-frame rearrangements with V and J assigned. Such tables are incomplete; in checked studies, under half of the missing clones stem from an unresolved V gene, and the remainder is unexplained. D and trimming come from the DNA, and the V and J calls and clone size come from that table. The sample table lists some 45,000 clones, 65% to 80% of them with a count of one. The ten largest clones capture 6.3% of the sample.

Remarks on this clone: Its antigen is not yet known. No base-level quality is on record; no much larger clone is a single base apart.

Inclusive of the bounding cysteine and phenylalanine, the CDR3 is 15 residues long. Only CDR3 DNA remains: 45 bases, in frame from the first base. Here V drops 5 bases and J drops 5 bases, and the junction holds 9 bases not matched to any gene. The germline V gene specifies KGHSH as CDR1 and LQKENI as CDR2. Sample: PBMCs. The receptor's source is a man younger than 40 in good health and CMV-seronegative. The chain links TRBV18 with TRBJ1-5; 7 of the junction bases match TRBD1. The CDR3 region: CASSNSTGQDQPQHF. The DNA sequence is given as TGTGCCAGCTCAAACTCGACAGGGCAGGATCAGCCCCAGCATTTT. The variable domain in full, with residues beyond the CDR3 obtained from the reference TRBV18 and TRBJ1-5 genes, is NAGVMQNPRHLVRRRGQEARLRCSPMKGHSHVYWYRQLPEEGLKFMVYLQKENIIDESGMPKERFSAEFPKEGPSILRIQQVVRGDSAAYFCASSNSTGQDQPQHFGDGTRLSIL.